Sequencing of this TCR beta chain was carried out in a study of identical twins. In TCRdb, the 5' RACE reads were re-called with MiXCR into one record per CDR3 protein. The top ten clones hold 3.5% to 5% of a sample with 200,000 to 250,000 distinct CDR3 sequences, 12% of them seen once. Points from the study as a whole: There is a chance that invariant MAIT and iNKT cells partially muddied zero-insertion analyses.

As concerns this clonotype: As yet, its antigen is unknown.

The CDR3 covers 13 residues. Unmatched junction bases numbered 3, after V lost 5 bases and J lost 5 bases. The V gene's germline CDR1 is KGHSH and CDR2 LQKENI. This sample was shared with a second study, whose subject was yellow fever vaccine responses in identical twins.

V gene TRBV18 combines with J gene TRBJ2-7; 10 bases line up with TRBD1. What was sequenced was memory (CD45RO+) T cells sorted from blood. This TCR was sampled from a woman aged 18-35 years in good health. CDR3: CASSLTGGNEQYF. CDR3 nucleotide sequence: TGTGCCAGCTCATTGACAGGGGGCAACGAGCAGTACTTC.